This T cell receptor (beta chain) was recovered during a study of regulatory T cells in long-lasting Graves disease. Trimming cost V 1 base and J 0 bases, with 10 bases left between them. This CDR3 has 16 amino acids. Germline V gene lookup returns CDR1 DFQATT and CDR2 SNEGSKA (reference sequence). Time point meaning: persistent/refractory GD, antithyroid drugs over 5 years with positive TRAb. PBMCs provided the RNA from which the TCR library was made. Arm-PCR of CDR3 regions and iRepertoire HTBI primers were the basis on which TCR beta libraries were built. TCRdb passed the multiplex PCR reads through MiXCR, listing each CDR3 protein once. The table includes almost 350,000 distinct CDR3 sequences, 20% detected once. Only one count was recorded for this clonotype.

The specimen comprised peripheral blood mononuclear cells (PBMCs), sampled when the disease was refractory, from a patient treated with antithyroid drugs. The V and J genes are TRBV20-1 and TRBJ2-6; D call uncertain. This TCR came from a female donor with Graves disease. The CDR3, as DNA: TGCAGTGCTAGAGGCCGGACGGGCTCTGGGGCCAACGTCCTGACTTTC. Translation gives CSARGRTGSGANVLTF.